The 2 T cell receptor beta chains given below trace back to one sample, sequenced in a study of blood T cells in healthy people across ages. A second PCR, run for roughly 7 to 12 cycles, used a sample-barcoded 5' primer plus a J-beta primer mix. TCRdb re-called the 5' RACE reads with MiXCR, one entry per CDR3 protein. The sample carries 800,000 to 1,000,000 distinct CDR3 sequences, 40% to 60% recorded once. The sequencing sample was made of blood. These receptors were obtained from a man in his thirties or forties in good health.

In this sample, this clonotype turned up a few times. The rearrangement links TRBV29-1 to TRBJ2-5; D uncertain. V was clipped by 4 bases and J by 4 bases, with 7 bases between them. The CDR3 has 11 amino acids. Germline values: CDR1 SQVTM, CDR2 ANQGSEA. DNA of the CDR3: TGCAGCGTTGGTCCGGGAGAGACCCAGTACTTC. Its translation is CSVGPGETQYF.

The chain has TRBV30 and TRBJ2-5, with 8 bases lining up with TRBD1. The CDR3 is 13 residues long. V shed 2 bases, J shed 4 bases, and the junction held 3 bases outside the gene matches. The germline V gene has CDR1 GTSNPN and CDR2 SVGIG (reference sequence). The CDR3 nucleotides read TGTGCCTGGAGTCTGGGACAGGCAGAGACCCAGTACTTC. It translates to CAWSLGQAETQYF.